This TCR beta chain came from a study of OX40 agonist ivuxolimab in advanced cancers. About the study: Patients took ivuxolimab, an agonistic anti-OX40 (CD134) antibody. While on treatment, patients had intravenous ivuxolimab at 0.01 to 10 mg/kg every 2 weeks. Patients assigned to dose escalation were diagnosed with hepatocellular carcinoma, melanoma, renal cell or head and neck cancer. Findings and caveats of the study: CD4+ and CD8+ T cells in blood underwent clonal expansion by week 6 at 0.1 to 3.0 mg/kg.

V was shortened by 0 bases and J by 0 bases, with 7 bases between the two germline ends. The CDR3 runs to 16 residues. Germline V gene lookup returns CDR1 SGHRS and CDR2 YFSETQ. As regards this clone: Its antigen is currently unknown.

The method was immunoSEQ multiplex PCR; TCRdb's version includes in-frame clones alone and lacks a portion of them. The sample has approximately 69,000 clones, more than 85% seen once. The sample consisted of CD4+ or CD8+ T cells sorted from blood, taken in a trial of the OX40 agonist ivuxolimab. This chain joins TRBV5-1 and TRBJ2-6; D is undetermined. The clonotype was recovered from an adult with an advanced solid tumor such as melanoma, head and neck, liver or kidney cancer. The DNA for the CDR3 is TGCGCCAGCAGCTTGGTGGGCCGCTCTGGGGCCAACGTCCTGACTTTC. It codes for CASSLVGRSGANVLTF.